These 20 T cell receptor beta chains share one sample of origin, sequenced in a study of blood T cell repertoires in COVID-19. TCRdb's table, derived via immunoSEQ multiplex PCR, lists solely in-frame clones and lacks some. The sample has about 130,000 clones, about four fifths seen once. Material for sequencing was peripheral blood. These receptors were taken from a woman of 80 years or more with acute or convalescent COVID-19.

J is TRBJ1-1 and V is TRBV6-4; 9 nucleotides line up with TRBD1. Germline lookup yields CDR1 MRHNA and CDR2 SNTAGT. The CDR3 extends over 14 amino acids. Losses at the gene ends were 0 bases for V and 11 bases for J; bases not matched to a gene: 7. Here the CDR3 reads CASSDSPGQGLAFF. CDR3 coding DNA: TGTGCCAGCAGTGACTCTCCGGGACAGGGACTTGCTTTCTTT.

This chain links TRBV10-3 with TRBJ1-1, with 9 bases fitting TRBD1. This CDR3 is built from 14 residues. V dropped 6 bases and J dropped 3; count of bases not matched to a gene: 5. CDR1 is ENHRY and CDR2 is SYGVKD in the germline V gene. The CDR3 DNA follows: TGTGCCATCAGACAGAGACAGGGGGACACTGAAGCTTTCTTT. This encodes CAIRQRQGDTEAFF.

This clone showed up many times. The rearrangement joins TRBV7-9 to TRBJ2-2; 9 bases are a match to TRBD2. The CDR3 has 14 residues. Germline CDR1 is SEHNR and CDR2 is FQNEAQ (reference sequence). Unmatched junction bases numbered 4, after V lost 5 bases and J lost 6 bases. CDR3 in DNA: TGTGCCAGCAGCCTGGGACTAGCCGCCGGGGAGCTGTTTTTT. Protein sequence: CASSLGLAAGELFF.

The gene calls are TRBV19 and TRBJ1-2, with a possible D match to TRBD1 (6 bases). Trimming left V 6 bases short and J 3 bases short, with 23 bases between. The CDR3 is 17 amino acids. Germline V gives CDR1 LNHDA, CDR2 SQIVND (reference sequence). CDR3 loop: CASSQPRGGRRDYGYTF. CDR3 coding DNA: TGTGCCAGTAGCCAACCCAGGGGCGGACGGCGGGACTATGGCTACACCTTC.

The J gene is TRBJ1-5, the V gene TRBV7-9; no clear D. CDR1 and CDR2 (germline): SEHNR, FQNEAQ (reference sequence). V lost 1 base and J lost 7, with 11 bases in between. The CDR3 has 14 residues. CDR3 amino acids: CASSLGSGPQPQHF. In DNA form, the CDR3 reads TGTGCCAGCAGCTTAGGTAGTGGGCCCCAGCCCCAGCATTTT.

The CDR3 coding sequence is TGTGCCAGCAGACTCTTGCGACGGGATTCACCCCTCCACTTT. Translated: CASRLLRRDSPLHF. J is TRBJ1-6 and V is TRBV11-2; the D is unclear. Trimming took 6 bases from V and 8 from J, leaving 14 bases between them. CDR3 length: 14 amino acids. Germline V CDR1 and CDR2: SGHAT, FQNNGV.

The genes are TRBV19 and TRBJ2-3; no reliable D call. The length of the CDR3 is 13 residues. Between the trimmed V and J ends, which lost 1 base and 5 bases, there was a span of 7 bases. Germline CDR1 reads LNHDA; CDR2 reads SQIVND (reference sequence). The DNA of the CDR3 is TGTGCCAGTAGTATAGTCACGGGAGATACGCAGTATTTT. Translating it yields CASSIVTGDTQYF.

The CDR3 loop is CASSRAGASNQPQHF. The CDR3, as DNA: TGTGCCAGCTCCAGGGCGGGAGCTAGCAATCAGCCCCAGCATTTT. J is TRBJ1-5 and V is TRBV11-2, with a possible D match to TRBD1 (5 bases). Trimming removed 8 bases at V and 0 bases at J, with 14 bases between. The CDR3 totals 15 residues. Germline values: CDR1 SGHAT, CDR2 FQNNGV.

This clone was detected only once. The chain has TRBV25-1 and TRBJ2-7; 7 nucleotides line up with TRBD1. V lost 6 bases, J lost 0 bases, and 2 bases stayed unmatched. Germline V CDR1 and CDR2: MGHDK, SYGVNS. The CDR3 has 13 amino acids. In DNA form, the CDR3 reads TGTGCCAGCAGACGGACAGGCTCCTACGAGCAGTACTTC. Its protein is CASRRTGSYEQYF.

The table lists this clone with a few counts. This chain joins TRBV7-2 and TRBJ1-1, with a tentative D call TRBD1 (6 bases). The ends were cut back, 2 bases at V and 8 bases at J, with 12 bases in the middle. The CDR3 loop spans 13 amino acids. Germline V gene data show CDR1 as SGHTA and CDR2 as FQGNSA. The CDR3 region has the DNA TGTGCCAGCAGCTTACTGCAGGGGACGGAAGCTTTCTTT. This codes for CASSLLQGTEAFF.

This chain connects TRBV11-2 to TRBJ2-7; TRBD1 matches at 9 bases. V gave up 1 base and J gave up 6 bases; unmatched junction bases: 7. The CDR3 is 15 amino acids. Looked up from germline, CDR1 is SGHAT and CDR2 is FQNNGV. CDR3 region: CASSLGGDRASEQYF. For the CDR3, the DNA is TGTGCCAGCAGCTTAGGGGGGGACAGGGCCTCCGAGCAGTACTTC.

The gene calls are TRBV10-3 and TRBJ2-2; 7 bases line up with TRBD1. The CDR3 loop spans 15 amino acids. Trimming took 6 bases from V and 2 from J; bases not matched to a gene: 6. Germline values: CDR1 ENHRY, CDR2 SYGVKD. The CDR3 loop is CAIRRDSQNTGELFF. The DNA of the CDR3 is TGTGCCATCAGACGGGACAGCCAAAACACCGGGGAGCTGTTTTTT.

The chain is built from TRBV27 and TRBJ2-1; TRBD2 matches 7 bases. Germline-derived CDR1 and CDR2 are MNHEY and SMNVEV (reference sequence). Losses at the gene ends were 5 bases for V and 3 bases for J; bases not matched to a gene: 10. There are 16 residues in the CDR3. Here the CDR3 DNA reads TGTGCCAGCAGTCCGGAAGCGGGGAGCAGCTACAATGAGCAGTTCTTC. It translates to CASSPEAGSSYNEQFF.

The chain employs TRBV18 and TRBJ1-1, with unresolved D. The germline gives CDR1 KGHSH, CDR2 LQKENI. This CDR3 has 16 amino acids. Trimming removed 2 bases at V and 0 bases at J, with 13 bases between. The CDR3 sequence: CASSPRQASMNTEAFF. The CDR3 bases are TGTGCCAGCTCACCAAGGCAGGCATCTATGAACACTGAAGCTTTCTTT. The entire variable domain, with the rest obtained from reference TRBV18 and TRBJ1-1, is as follows: NAGVMQNPRHLVRRRGQEARLRCSPMKGHSHVYWYRQLPEEGLKFMVYLQKENIIDESGMPKERFSAEFPKEGPSILRIQQVVRGDSAAYFCASSPRQASMNTEAFFGQGTRLTVV.

The chain is built from TRBV11-2 and TRBJ2-3; 11 bases fit TRBD2. The germline gives CDR1 SGHAT, CDR2 FQNNGV. This CDR3 is built from 15 residues. The trim removed 5 bases at V and 1 base at J, leaving 2 bases unmatched. The CDR3: CASSPLAGGTDTQYF. The CDR3 nucleotides read TGTGCCAGCAGCCCACTAGCGGGAGGCACAGATACGCAGTATTTT.

The chain uses TRBV6-2 or TRBV6-3 and TRBJ2-5, with 11 positions matching TRBD2. Germline V gene sequence: CDR1 MNHEY, CDR2 SVGEGT. Trimming cost V 6 bases and J 4 bases; bases outside gene matches: 10. This CDR3 contains 16 residues. This chain's CDR3 is CASSRASGGRRETQYF. In nucleotides, the CDR3 is TGTGCCAGCAGCCGTGCTAGCGGGGGGCGACGAGAGACCCAGTACTTC.

The chain combines TRBV10-3 with TRBJ2-2; 8 bases agree with TRBD1. Germline V CDR1 and CDR2: ENHRY, SYGVKD. This CDR3 comprises 17 residues. V dropped 2 bases and J dropped 6; count of bases not matched to a gene: 11. The CDR3 nucleotides are TGTGCCATCAGTGAGCAAAGGCAGGGGGCGGTTGCCGGGGAGCTGTTTTTT. This translates into CAISEQRQGAVAGELFF.

The rearrangement joins TRBV3-1 (or the pseudogene TRBV3-2) to TRBJ1-2; weak D call: TRBD1 (5 bases). CDR1 is LGHDT and CDR2 is YNNKEL in the germline V gene (reference sequence). With 4 bases removed from V and 6 bases from J, the gap between germline ends came to 12 bases. This CDR3 comprises 13 residues. CDR3 protein: CASSPQWGDGYTF. The CDR3 coding sequence is TGTGCCAGCAGCCCCCAATGGGGGGATGGCTACACCTTC.

The chain recombines TRBV30 with TRBJ2-7; TRBD2 agrees at 7 bases. This CDR3 has 12 amino acids. Losses at the gene ends were 3 bases for V and 9 bases for J; bases not matched to a gene: 8. CDR1 is GTSNPN, CDR2 SVGIG, per germline (reference sequence). CDR3 region: CAWSHTSARQYF. CDR3 bases: TGTGCCTGGAGCCATACTAGCGCTCGGCAGTACTTC.

V gene TRBV7-3 combines with J gene TRBJ2-2; D may be TRBD1 (5 bases). Trimming stripped 0 bases from V and 6 bases from J, with 8 bases between. This CDR3 has 14 amino acids. Germline V gene lookup returns CDR1 SGHTA and CDR2 FQGTGA. CDR3 sequence reads: CASSLTGAAGELFF. CDR3 DNA: TGTGCCAGCAGCTTAACAGGGGCGGCCGGGGAGCTGTTTTTT. The full variable domain, completed using reference TRBV7-3 and TRBJ2-2, is GAGVSQTPSNKVTEKGKYVELRCDPISGHTALYWYRQSLGQGPEFLIYFQGTGAADDSGLPNDRFFAVRPEGSVSTLKIQRTERGDSAVYLCASSLTGAAGELFFGEGSRLTVL.